This TCR beta chain stems from a study of technical replicates of blood from several donors. Losses at the gene ends were 6 bases for V and 4 bases for J; bases not matched to a gene: 11. Germline CDR1 reads MNHEY; CDR2 reads SMNVEV (reference sequence). The CDR3 contains 15 residues. Clones were read by immunoSEQ multiplex PCR, and TCRdb kept only the in-frame ones, dropping some. The sample contains around 67,000 clones, roughly 92% of which appear only once. This clonotype was sampled from a human donor in good health. Sample: T cells isolated from PBMCs. The chain couples TRBV27 to TRBJ1-2; the match to TRBD1 covers 7 bases. CDR3 bases: TGTGCCAGCAGCCAAGCACAGGGGCCACCCTATGGCTACACCTTC. Translated, it gives CASSQAQGPPYGYTF.